Listed below are T cell receptor beta chains from one sample, sequenced in a study of blood T cell repertoires in COVID-19. TCRdb's table, derived via immunoSEQ multiplex PCR, lists solely in-frame clones and lacks some. The sample carries some 250,000 clones, approximately 83% recorded once. The sequencing sample was made of peripheral blood. The receptors come from a man in his forties with acute or convalescent COVID-19. Both conserved end residues are trimmed from each CDR3.

CDR3 protein: ASSFWGVVRRTDTQY; J gene: TRBJ2-3; CDR3 length: 15; V gene: TRBV7-2
CDR3 protein: ASSEAQGHGGYT; J gene: TRBJ1-2; CDR3 length: 12; V gene: TRBV2
CDR3 protein: ASSYPSRLAGGSTDTQY; J gene: TRBJ2-3; CDR3 length: 17; V gene: TRBV6-2/TRBV6-3
CDR3 protein: ASSQVGGANTEAF; J gene: TRBJ1-1; CDR3 length: 13; V gene: TRBV3-1/TRBV3-2
CDR3 protein: ASSGQGGNQPQH; J gene: TRBJ1-5; CDR3 length: 12; V gene: TRBV2
CDR3 protein: ASSYQGYTEAF; J gene: TRBJ1-1; CDR3 length: 11; V gene: TRBV19
CDR3 protein: ASSPQSSRDRQNIQY; J gene: TRBJ2-4; CDR3 length: 15; V gene: TRBV11-2
CDR3 protein: ASTPTRTSPYPESSYNEQF; J gene: TRBJ2-1; CDR3 length: 19; V gene: TRBV7-9
CDR3 protein: ASSLEGVGGYT; J gene: TRBJ1-2; CDR3 length: 11; V gene: TRBV27
CDR3 protein: ASSFQGARAEAF; J gene: TRBJ1-1; CDR3 length: 12; V gene: TRBV5-5
CDR3 protein: ASSGTPGRVPNGDYT; J gene: TRBJ1-2; CDR3 length: 15; V gene: TRBV27
CDR3 protein: ASSDVWGEDTEAF; J gene: TRBJ1-1; CDR3 length: 13; V gene: TRBV2
CDR3 protein: SVAPEPHYEQY; J gene: TRBJ2-7; CDR3 length: 11; V gene: TRBV29-1
CDR3 protein: ASSPGQGVAEAF; J gene: TRBJ1-1; CDR3 length: 12; V gene: TRBV6-2/TRBV6-3
CDR3 protein: SVELDSNNEQF; J gene: TRBJ2-1; CDR3 length: 11; V gene: TRBV29-1
CDR3 protein: ASSVPGDKSGSYT; J gene: TRBJ1-2; CDR3 length: 13; V gene: TRBV6-6